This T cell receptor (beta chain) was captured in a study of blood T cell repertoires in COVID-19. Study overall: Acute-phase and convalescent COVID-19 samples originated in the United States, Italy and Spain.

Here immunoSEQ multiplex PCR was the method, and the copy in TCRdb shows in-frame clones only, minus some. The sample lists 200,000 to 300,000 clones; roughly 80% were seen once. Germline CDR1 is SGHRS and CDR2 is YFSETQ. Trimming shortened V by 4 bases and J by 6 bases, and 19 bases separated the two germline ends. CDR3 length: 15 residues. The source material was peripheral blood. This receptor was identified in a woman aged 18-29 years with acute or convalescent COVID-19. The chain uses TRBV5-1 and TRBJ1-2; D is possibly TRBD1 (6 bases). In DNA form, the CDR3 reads TGCGCCAGCAGCCATAGTACAGGGCCTAGTGATGGCTACACCTTC. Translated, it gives CASSHSTGPSDGYTF.